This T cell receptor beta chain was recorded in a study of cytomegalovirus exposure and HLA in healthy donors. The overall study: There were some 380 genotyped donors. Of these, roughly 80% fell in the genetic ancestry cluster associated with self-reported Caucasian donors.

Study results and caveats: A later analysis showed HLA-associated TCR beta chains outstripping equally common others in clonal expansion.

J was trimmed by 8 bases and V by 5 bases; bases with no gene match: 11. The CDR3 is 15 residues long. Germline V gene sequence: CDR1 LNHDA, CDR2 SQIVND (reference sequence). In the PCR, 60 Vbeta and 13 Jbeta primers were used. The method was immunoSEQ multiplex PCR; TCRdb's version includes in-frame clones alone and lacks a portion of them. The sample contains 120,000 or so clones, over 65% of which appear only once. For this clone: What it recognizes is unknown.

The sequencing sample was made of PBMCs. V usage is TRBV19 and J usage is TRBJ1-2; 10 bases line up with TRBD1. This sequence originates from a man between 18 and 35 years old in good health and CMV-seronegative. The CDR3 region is CASSPPGQGPQGYTF. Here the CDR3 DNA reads TGTGCCAGTAGTCCCCCGGGACAGGGGCCGCAGGGCTACACCTTC.